This T cell receptor beta chain was documented in a study of T cell repertoires in cytomegalovirus infection. TCRdb independently ran MiXCR on the reads; one entry per CDR3 protein. The table has approximately 400,000 distinct CDR3 sequences, about 33% seen once; the top ten hold roughly 15%. The TCR sequence derives from a human donor in good health (CMV status not recorded). Some clones in this sample may be carry-over from other donors' samples. Sequencing was performed on PBMCs.

CDR3 region: CASSEARLGEKLFF. The DNA for the CDR3 is TGTGCCAGCAGCGAAGCGCGCCTAGGGGAAAAACTGTTTTTT. This chain connects TRBV27 to TRBJ1-4, with D unresolved. V was shortened by 6 bases and J by 8 bases, with 16 bases between the two germline ends. This CDR3 is built from 14 residues. Germline CDR1 MNHEY, CDR2 SMNVEV (reference sequence).